This TCR beta chain was obtained from a study of cytomegalovirus exposure and HLA in healthy donors. This CDR3 contains 12 residues. The V segment lost 10 bases and the J segment 3 bases; nucleotides outside the gene matches: 6. Germline V gene data show CDR1 as ENHRY and CDR2 as SYGVKD. PCR employed 60 Vbeta and 13 Jbeta primers. Clones were sequenced by immunoSEQ multiplex PCR, and TCRdb holds only the in-frame ones, with some missing. The repertoire has 150,000 to 200,000 clones, more than 75% of them found once; the top ten carry about 2.5%. The chain is built from TRBV10-3 and TRBJ2-7; 7 positions match TRBD1. The clonotype was recovered from a young woman in good health and CMV-seropositive. The sequencing sample was made of PBMCs. CDR3 sequence: CATRQGDYEQYF. CDR3 sequence (DNA): TGTGCCACAAGACAGGGTGACTACGAGCAGTACTTC.